The rows below give T cell receptor beta chains drawn from one sample of a study of CD8+CD57+ T cells in acquired aplastic anemia. TCRdb itself ran the reads through MiXCR, one entry per CDR3 protein. The table lists approximately 270,000 distinct CDR3 sequences, roughly half of them singletons. Sequences were obtained from sorted CD4+, CD8+, or CD8+CD57+ T cells (not recorded which) from PBMCs. The receptor source for this set is a human donor with severe aplastic anemia or a healthy control (not recorded which). The CDR3 runs from the conserved cysteine through the conserved F or W. The D gene is left open where the match is weak. Expanded clones are given a class, and other clones once, few, many or no size at all.

cdr3_length	clone_size	v_call	d_call	j_call	cdr3_nt	cdr3_aa
15	.	TRBV7-3	TRBD2	TRBJ2-2	TGTGCCAGCAGCTACGGACTAGCCCAATCCGGGGAGCTGTTTTTT	CASSYGLAQSGELFF
13	many	TRBV5-8	TRBD1	TRBJ2-7	TGTGCCAGCAGCCAACAGGGGGCTTACGAGCAGTACTTC	CASSQQGAYEQYF
14	.	TRBV10-3	.	TRBJ2-7	TGTGCCATCAGTGGGTCGACACGCCCCTACGAGCAGTACTTC	CAISGSTRPYEQYF
13	.	TRBV2	.	TRBJ2-1	TGTGCCAGCAGTGTCTTCACATACAATGAGCAGTTCTTC	CASSVFTYNEQFF
14	.	TRBV24-1	TRBD1	TRBJ2-7	TGTGCCACCAGCCCGGGACAGGGACCCTACGAGCAGTACTTC	CATSPGQGPYEQYF
15	many	TRBV5-6	.	TRBJ2-1	TGTGCCAGCAGCGATCCGGGACAGATAGGGGGGGAGCAGTTCTTC	CASSDPGQIGGEQFF
15	.	TRBV5-1	.	TRBJ1-5	TGCGCCAGCAGCTTGGAGGGAATTGGCAATCAGCCCCAGCATTTT	CASSLEGIGNQPQHF
14	.	TRBV7-2	.	TRBJ2-5	TGTGCCAGCAGCCTAAATCCAGGCCAAGAGACCCAGTACTTC	CASSLNPGQETQYF
15	.	TRBV5-1	.	TRBJ2-5	TGCGCCAGCAGCTTGTCGGTTAGCGCACAAGAGACCCAGTACTTC	CASSLSVSAQETQYF
13	.	TRBV20-1	TRBD1	TRBJ2-5	TGCAGTGCTAGAGTGCAGGGGGCTGAGACCCAGTACTTC	CSARVQGAETQYF
15	many	TRBV7-2	.	TRBJ2-5	TGTGCCAGCAGCTTAGAGCCTGGTTACCAAGAGACCCAGTACTTC	CASSLEPGYQETQYF
17	few	TRBV15	.	TRBJ2-7	TGTGCCACCAGCAGAGCCCTAGGTCGGGGGTCAAAGCACGAGCAGTACTTC	CATSRALGRGSKHEQYF
14	many	TRBV5-1	.	TRBJ2-1	TGCGCCAGCAGCTTGATGTCAGGGAACGTTGAGCAGTTCTTC	CASSLMSGNVEQFF
14	many	TRBV7-3	.	TRBJ2-7	TGTGCCAGCAGCTTAACAGGGGGGGGAACCGAGCAGTACTTC	CASSLTGGGTEQYF
14	many	TRBV7-2	.	TRBJ1-3	TGTGCCAGCAGCTTAGACCCTCTGGGAAACACCATATATTTT	CASSLDPLGNTIYF
14	many	TRBV7-2	.	TRBJ1-1	TGTGCCAGCAGTCACAAAGGGGTGAACACTGAAGCTTTCTTT	CASSHKGVNTEAFF
16	.	TRBV15	.	TRBJ1-6	TGTGCCACGGGGAGGGGTATTTCGCTGGGAGATTCACCCCTCCACTTT	CATGRGISLGDSPLHF
19	many	TRBV5-1	TRBD1	TRBJ1-3	TGCGCCAGCAGCCTCCTAGCCGCGGGACAGGGGAGCTCTGGAAACACCATATATTTT	CASSLLAAGQGSSGNTIYF
15	.	TRBV15	.	TRBJ2-5	TGTGCCACCAGCAGAGATAGGGGTGAACATCAGCCCCAGTACTTC	CATSRDRGEHQPQYF
15	many	TRBV7-2	.	TRBJ2-1	TGTGCCAGCAGCCAGGAGGGGGGCTCCTACAATGAGCAGTTCTTC	CASSQEGGSYNEQFF
16	once	TRBV7-3	TRBD1	TRBJ2-2	TGTGCCAGCAGCTTGCAGGGGGCTATCTATAACGCGGAGCTGTTTTTT	CASSLQGAIYNAELFF
13	.	TRBV20-1	TRBD1	TRBJ1-2	TGCAGTGCCAATGAGGGACAGGGTCGTGGCTACACCTTC	CSANEGQGRGYTF
12	few	TRBV20-1	.	TRBJ2-5	TGCAGTGCCTGGGACCGGAAAGAGACCCAGTACTTC	CSAWDRKETQYF
17	.	TRBV7-2	TRBD1	TRBJ2-2	TGTGCCAGCAGCTTCACCGGGACAGGCCTGAACACTGGGGAGCTGTTTTTT	CASSFTGTGLNTGELFF
14	few	TRBV19	TRBD1	TRBJ2-2	TGTGCCAGTGGGACAGGGGGCTTCGCCGGGGAGCTGTTTTTT	CASGTGGFAGELFF
13	many	TRBV5-1	.	TRBJ2-2	TGCGCCAGCATGTCCCCCCCTGTCGGGGAGCTGTTTTTT	CASMSPPVGELFF
17	once	TRBV20-1	TRBD2	TRBJ2-1	TGCAGTGCTAGGATTAATTCCCTAGCGGGGGTCTACAATGAGCAGTTCTTC	CSARINSLAGVYNEQFF
14	.	TRBV7-3	TRBD1	TRBJ1-1	TGTGCCAGCAGTTATGACAGGGGGAACACTGAAGCTTTCTTT	CASSYDRGNTEAFF
15	many	TRBV7-3	TRBD1	TRBJ1-2	TGTGCCAGCAGCTTACGGGACAGGCCTTACTATGGCTACACCTTC	CASSLRDRPYYGYTF
15	.	TRBV5-6	TRBD1	TRBJ1-1	TGTGCCAGCAGCGTATGGGACAGACAGGTCACTGAAGCTTTCTTT	CASSVWDRQVTEAFF
14	few	TRBV28	TRBD1	TRBJ1-4	TGTGCCAGCAGTTACCCGAACAGGGGTGAAAAACTGTTTTTT	CASSYPNRGEKLFF
10	once	TRBV29-1	.	TRBJ1-1	TGCAGCGTTCGCAGAGCAGAAGCTTTCTTT	CSVRRAEAFF
10	.	TRBV24-1	.	TRBJ2-7	TGTGCCACCGGAGAAGGGGGGGGGTACTTC	CATGEGGGYF
15	once	TRBV6-6	.	TRBJ2-7	TGTGCCAGCAGTTCAAGTATAGGGGTCTCGCGGGAGCAGTACTTC	CASSSSIGVSREQYF
15	.	TRBV5-6	TRBD1	TRBJ2-7	TGTGCCAGCAGCCGGACGGGGGACAGGGGACCCGAGCAGTACTTC	CASSRTGDRGPEQYF
12	.	TRBV29-1	.	TRBJ1-2	TGCAGCGTTGAAGGTTCGGCAGGTGGCTACACCTTC	CSVEGSAGGYTF
12	once	TRBV5-1	.	TRBJ2-7	TGCGCCAGCAGCGTACGTTTAGGCGAGCAGTACTTC	CASSVRLGEQYF
14	.	TRBV9	.	TRBJ2-3	TGTGCCAGCAATACCATGGGTGGCACAGATACGCAGTATTTT	CASNTMGGTDTQYF
12	once	TRBV25-1	.	TRBJ1-5	TGTGCCAGCAGTGATTGGGGTCAGCCCCAGCATTTT	CASSDWGQPQHF
15	.	TRBV10-3	TRBD2	TRBJ2-1	TGTGCCATCATCGGTTCTAGCGGGGGGAACAATGAGCAGTTCTTC	CAIIGSSGGNNEQFF
10	.	TRBV10-1	.	TRBJ2-1	TGCGCCACCAGGGGGGGTGAGCAGTTCTTC	CATRGGEQFF
14	.	TRBV7-9	TRBD1	TRBJ1-2	TGTGCCAGCAGCAAAAGAGGGACAGCCTATGGCTACACCTTC	CASSKRGTAYGYTF
14	many	TRBV27	TRBD1	TRBJ2-7	TGTGCCAGCAGTCCGCGACAGGGGGGTCGCGAGCAGTACTTC	CASSPRQGGREQYF
16	few	TRBV19	.	TRBJ1-3	TGTGCCAGTAGTATGGCAGGGAATGCTCCTGGAAACACCATATATTTT	CASSMAGNAPGNTIYF
15	.	TRBV19	.	TRBJ2-3	TGTGCCAGTAGTATTGGGCGCAGGGTGGTTGACGAGCAGTATTTT	CASSIGRRVVDEQYF
15	.	TRBV24-1	.	TRBJ1-4	TGTGCCACCATTGATCCGACAGCAACTAATGAAATACTGTTTTTT	CATIDPTATNEILFF
16	many	TRBV12-3/TRBV12-4	.	TRBJ1-5	TGTGCCAGCACCATCTCCGGGGCTTCTAGCAATCAGCCCCAGCATTTT	CASTISGASSNQPQHF
16	.	TRBV27	.	TRBJ1-1	TGTGCCAGCAGTTTAACCCGGGCGGCCTTGAACACTGAAGCTTTCTTT	CASSLTRAALNTEAFF
15	.	TRBV2	.	TRBJ1-4	TGTGCTAGCAGTGTGCAGGGCTCGTCTAGTGAAAAACTGTTTTTT	CASSVQGSSSEKLFF
13	.	TRBV4-3	TRBD1	TRBJ1-6	TGCGCCAGCAGTCGAACAGGGGAGTCACCCCTCCACTTT	CASSRTGESPLHF
16	few	TRBV10-2	TRBD2	TRBJ2-5	TGCGCCAGCAGTGAGAACAGCGGGAACTACCAAGAGACCCAGTACTTC	CASSENSGNYQETQYF